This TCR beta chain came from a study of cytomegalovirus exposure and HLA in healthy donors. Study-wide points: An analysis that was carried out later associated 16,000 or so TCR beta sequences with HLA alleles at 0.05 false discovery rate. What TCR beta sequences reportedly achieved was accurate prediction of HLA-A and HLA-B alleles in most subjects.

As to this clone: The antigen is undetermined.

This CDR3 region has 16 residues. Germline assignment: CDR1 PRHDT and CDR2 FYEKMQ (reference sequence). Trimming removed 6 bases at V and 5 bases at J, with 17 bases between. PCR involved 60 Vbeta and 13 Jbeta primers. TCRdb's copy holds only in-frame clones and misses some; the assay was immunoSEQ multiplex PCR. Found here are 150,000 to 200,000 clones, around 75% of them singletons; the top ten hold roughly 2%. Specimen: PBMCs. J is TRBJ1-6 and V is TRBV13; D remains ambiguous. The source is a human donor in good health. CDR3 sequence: CASSLTSGYHNSPLHF. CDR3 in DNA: TGTGCCAGCAGTTTAACATCAGGATATCATAATTCACCCCTCCACTTT.